This T cell receptor (beta chain) was sequenced for a study of low-dose radiotherapy and immunotherapy resistance in tumors. First-strand cDNA relied on TRAV- and TRBV-specific primers spanning alpha and beta chains. Amplification of TCRs used a constant-region primer and V-primer adapter for around 19 PCR cycles. TCRdb recomputed calls from the reads with MiXCR, one row per CDR3 protein. The sample includes approximately 46,000 distinct CDR3 sequences, less than 30% of them seen just once. Sample time point: after trial treatment. The treatment is: LDRT plus nivolumab, ipilimumab, low-dose cyclophosphamide and aspirin (RACIN trial). In this sample, this clonotype turned up many times. The TCR originated in a male donor with prostate cancer. The source was PBMCs, collected after low-dose radiotherapy plus immunotherapy.

The CDR3: CASSGSSYEQYF. The CDR3 DNA follows: TGTGCCAGCAGTGGGAGCTCCTACGAGCAGTACTTC. The rearrangement uses TRBV6-6 and TRBJ2-7; the D gene is possibly TRBD2 (5 bases). Germline CDR1 MNHNY, CDR2 SVGAGI (reference sequence). The CDR3 runs 12 residues. Trimming pared 5 bases from V and 0 bases from J, leaving 5 bases between.